This TCR beta chain was recovered during a study of blood T cell repertoires in COVID-19. The wider study: The analysed material was cDNA or gDNA that came from T cells, B-cell-depleted T cells, or PBMCs.

Measured with immunoSEQ multiplex PCR; TCRdb has only the in-frame clones, and not every one. The table has some 200,000 clones, 82% seen once. Germline loops: CDR1 SGHRS, CDR2 YFSETQ. This CDR3 is 14 amino acids long. The V gene lost 8 bases and the J gene lost 4 bases, with 15 bases spanning the gap. The participants were between about 18 and 90 years old and came from 24 US areas. Participants' reported clinical history set cohort assignment. The chain uses TRBV5-1 and TRBJ2-2; D unclear. Specimen: PBMCs or T cells enriched from blood (not recorded which). The source is a woman between 55 and 75 years old with acute COVID-19. Written as DNA, the CDR3 is TGCGCCAGGGTATTAGCCGTATGCACCGGGGAGCTGTTTTTT. Translation gives CARVLAVCTGELFF.